This record concerns one TCR beta chain sequence. Antigen: not known. V lost 4 bases, J lost 8 bases, and 14 bases lay in between. Germline CDR1 is WNHNN and CDR2 is SYGVQD (reference sequence). This CDR3 is built from 13 residues. This entry is derived from a study of PD-1 blockade in classical Hodgkin lymphoma. Study-wide results and limits: Patients starting nivolumab under 1 year after ASCT were excluded. A reduction in baseline TCR diversity was reportedly seen in newly diagnosed patients relative to healthy donors. Baseline diversity was lower in partial responders and progressors than complete responders.

Using immunoSEQ multiplex PCR, the repertoire was profiled, and TCRdb retains in-frame clones only, with some absent. The sample yields 66,000 or so clones, over 55% seen once. Relapse was seen in all patients after autologous stem cell transplantation, and brentuximab vedotin exposure was variable. Complete response, partial response or progressive disease constituted the best responses recorded. The source is a human donor with classical Hodgkin lymphoma. V and J are TRBV10-1 and TRBJ1-1; no clear D. Here the sequenced sample was peripheral blood mononuclear cells (PBMCs), taken before the second cycle of nivolumab. DNA of the CDR3: TGCGCCAGCAGTGTATCTCGGGAGACCGAAGCTTTCTTT. Translated, it gives CASSVSRETEAFF.